The clone carrying this TCR beta chain was counted a few times. The antigen is not known. Each CDR3 protein gets one entry after TCRdb re-called the RT-PCR reads with MiXCR. Among about 780,000 distinct CDR3 sequences, 15% to 20% were seen once, and the ten largest hold under 13%. CDR1 and CDR2 from the germline V gene are SEHNR and FQNEAQ (reference sequence). This CDR3 is 12 amino acids long. V was pared by 1 base and J by 10 bases, with 8 bases between. This specimen comes from a study of response to subunit inactivated influenza vaccine. Study-wide results and caveats: The study's authors posited that every seasonal influenza vaccination enlists few new T cells.

This receptor was obtained from a middle-aged man who received an inactivated influenza vaccine. This specimen was PBMCs from blood, taken more than 4 days after vaccination. The rearrangement uses TRBV7-9 and TRBJ2-1; maybe TRBD2 (5 bases). CDR3 in amino acids: CASSLDPGEQFF. The CDR3 nucleotides are TGTGCCAGCAGCTTAGATCCGGGGGAGCAGTTCTTC.